These T cell receptor beta chains were read from a single sample in a study of T cell responses to AZD1222 COVID-19 vaccine. Assay: immunoSEQ multiplex PCR; the TCRdb copy retains only in-frame clones and omits some. The sample carries about 150,000 clones, 80% to 95% recorded once. The sample consisted of peripheral blood, taken on day 0 of AZD1222 vaccination. These receptors originate from an adult in good health. CDR3s include the opening cysteine and the closing phenylalanine or tryptophan.

j_gene	v_gene	CDR3aa
TRBJ2-7	TRBV5-1	CASSHRTGGFGSYEQYF
TRBJ2-3	TRBV7-3	CASSLGTASTDTQYF
TRBJ2-5	TRBV27	CASSLTPGQETQYF
TRBJ1-6	TRBV14	CASSQRAGQLKRDNNSPLHF
TRBJ2-2	TRBV18	CASSPLRQGGNTGELFF
TRBJ1-1	TRBV19	CASSSGTGGASTEAFF
TRBJ1-1	TRBV11-2	CASSLGDLMNTEAFF
TRBJ2-7	TRBV6-5	CASRTGGTEQYF
TRBJ2-1	TRBV5-1	CASSSGQAANEQFF
TRBJ1-1	TRBV28	CASRGTGGQSTEAFF
TRBJ2-4	TRBV5-4	CASSSPGSGSAKNIQYF
TRBJ2-4	TRBV5-3	CARSPGTGRDIQYF
TRBJ1-6	TRBV28	CASSPTAINSPLHF
TRBJ1-2	TRBV9	CASSKGGSVYYGYTF
TRBJ1-3	TRBV7-2	CASSVQGTPSSGNTIYF
TRBJ1-4	TRBV9	CASSAPGKGEKLFF
TRBJ1-3	TRBV5-1	CASSLGQGIGNTIYF
TRBJ2-1	TRBV9	CASSEGGTSNEQFF
TRBJ2-7	TRBV7-9	CASSWTKQGTYEQYF
TRBJ1-5	TRBV3-1/TRBV3-2	CASSQDTTSNQPQHF
TRBJ2-5	TRBV12-3/TRBV12-4	CASSFGSQETQYF
TRBJ2-7	TRBV4-1	CASSQDTADYEQYF
TRBJ1-2	TRBV7-9	CASSLAGGGYGYTF
TRBJ1-2	TRBV19	CASSRTFRANYGYTF
TRBJ2-1	TRBV7-9	CASNSRQGRSYNEQFF
TRBJ1-6	TRBV4-1	CASRTTPGVTSSPLHF
TRBJ1-2	TRBV10-3	CAISEWDTDNYGYTF
TRBJ2-7	TRBV2	CASSATSGGGPYF
TRBJ2-7	TRBV20-1	CSASSGGVYEQYF
TRBJ1-3	TRBV7-8	CASSWGQGRNTIYF
TRBJ2-7	TRBV27	CASSSYRGLAGDEQYF
TRBJ1-6	TRBV10-3	CAISERAQGASYNSPLHF
TRBJ1-1	TRBV2	CASSIGPEAFF
TRBJ2-3	TRBV4-3	CASSQDRAGGSTDTQYF
TRBJ1-4	TRBV28	CASRLPGTGGEKLFF
TRBJ2-7	TRBV18	CASSPQNTNYEQYF
TRBJ2-7	TRBV9	CASSVERGAETYEQYF
TRBJ2-1	TRBV10-3	CAISESTGHGGPGQFF
TRBJ2-3	TRBV9	CASSREQGVLITDTQYF
TRBJ2-2	TRBV19	CASNRETLESGELFF
TRBJ2-2	TRBV19	CASNWATGELFF
TRBJ1-1	TRBV7-2	CASSLPLGGGGTEAFF
TRBJ1-3	TRBV11-3	CASSLRGLSSNSGNTIYF
TRBJ2-1	TRBV3-1/TRBV3-2	CASSHRGGSSYNEQFF
TRBJ1-1	TRBV18	CASSLLQGQLNTEAFF
TRBJ2-7	TRBV29-1	CSVAVRPQGEQYF
TRBJ2-7	TRBV11-2	CASSLIRGYGVEQYF
TRBJ2-3	TRBV7-2	CASSRSTDTQYF